Below are 24 T cell receptor beta chains sequenced from a single sample in a study of blood T cells in healthy people across ages. With a J-beta primer mix and a sample-barcoded 5' primer, a second PCR ran about 7 to 12 cycles. A single record per CDR3 protein comes from TCRdb applying MiXCR to the 5' RACE reads. The data contain 700,000 to 800,000 distinct CDR3 sequences, 40% to 45% of them seen just once; the ten biggest clones take up 20% to 25%. The material sequenced was blood. The origin of the receptors is an older woman in good health.

V gene TRBV7-2 combines with J gene TRBJ2-1; D gene uncertain. CDR3 length equals 12 residues. Germline CDR1 is SGHTA and CDR2 is FQGNSA. The V gene lost 7 bases and the J gene lost 0 bases, with 4 bases spanning the gap. CDR3 bases: TGTGCCAGCACGGCCTCCTACAATGAGCAGTTCTTC. This encodes CASTASYNEQFF.

The gene calls are TRBV20-1 and TRBJ1-1; D might be TRBD1 (5 bases). This CDR3 comprises 14 residues. CDR1 and CDR2 (germline): DFQATT, SNEGSKA (reference sequence). V lost 3 bases, J lost 0 bases, and 11 bases lay in between. The CDR3 coding sequence is TGCAGTGCTAGGCAACCAGGGATGAACACTGAAGCTTTCTTT. Translation gives CSARQPGMNTEAFF.

V gene TRBV10-3 combines with J gene TRBJ2-1; 14 nucleotides match TRBD2. V was clipped by 9 bases and J by 0 bases; unmatched bases: 19. The length of the CDR3 is 21 residues. Looked up from germline, CDR1 is ENHRY and CDR2 is SYGVKD. The CDR3 protein is CAIGTGTTSGRGSSSYNEQFF. The CDR3, as DNA: TGTGCCATAGGGACAGGGACGACTAGCGGGAGGGGCTCCAGCTCCTACAATGAGCAGTTCTTC.

This clonotype has only a few counts. This chain connects TRBV15 to TRBJ2-7, with 8 nucleotides matching TRBD2. Germline CDR1 is LNHNV and CDR2 is YYDKDF (reference sequence). J was trimmed by 1 base and V by 0 bases; bases with no gene match: 5. CDR3 length equals 16 residues. The CDR3 is CATSRDILAGSYEQYF. The CDR3 nucleotides read TGTGCCACCAGCAGAGATATCCTAGCGGGTTCCTACGAGCAGTACTTC.

This rearrangement joins TRBV7-2 to TRBJ2-3; TRBD1 is a possible D gene (5 bases). V lost 5 bases, J lost 5 bases, and 11 bases lay in between. CDR1 and CDR2 (germline): SGHTA, FQGNSA. The CDR3 runs 13 residues. CDR3 sequence (DNA): TGTGCCAGCAGCGTGACAGTGAGAGATACGCAGTATTTT. Protein sequence: CASSVTVRDTQYF.

Only a few counts were recorded for this clonotype. V gene TRBV6-6 combines with J gene TRBJ1-2; 7 nucleotides align to TRBD1. From germline, CDR1 is MNHNY and CDR2 SVGAGI (reference sequence). Losses at the gene ends were 6 bases for V and 4 bases for J; bases not matched to a gene: 5. The length of the CDR3 is 13 residues. The CDR3 nucleotides are TGTGCCAGCAGCGGGGGGACAGCCTATGGCTACACCTTC. This translates into CASSGGTAYGYTF.

This clonotype was found a few times. The chain links TRBV20-1 to TRBJ1-5; maybe TRBD1 (5 bases). The CDR3 spans 14 residues. Germline CDR1 is DFQATT and CDR2 is SNEGSKA (reference sequence). V lost 6 bases, J lost 6 bases, and 18 bases lay in between. CDR3 sequence (DNA): TGCAGTGCGTTCGCGGGGGGGGTTCTTCAGCCCCAGCATTTT. Protein product: CSAFAGGVLQPQHF.

This clonotype appeared a few times. The chain uses TRBV29-1 and TRBJ2-3; 8 nucleotides match TRBD1. CDR3 length: 12 amino acids. The germline gives CDR1 SQVTM, CDR2 ANQGSEA. V shed 6 bases, J shed 6 bases, and the junction held 5 bases outside the gene matches. This CDR3 reads CSVPRTGDTQYF. The CDR3 DNA follows: TGCAGCGTGCCTCGGACAGGGGATACGCAGTATTTT.

This clonotype was seen a few times. The V call is TRBV30, the J call TRBJ2-1, with D possibly TRBD2 on 7 matching bases. This CDR3 comprises 13 residues. Per germline, CDR1 GTSNPN and CDR2 SVGIG (reference sequence). V shed 7 bases and J shed 8 bases, with 18 bases lying between them. CDR3 sequence reads: CASRAGAKDEQFF. The CDR3 nucleotides are TGTGCCTCCCGTGCGGGGGCGAAGGATGAGCAGTTCTTC. The whole variable domain, remainder taken from reference TRBV30 and TRBJ2-1, is SQTIHQWPATLVQPVGSPLSLECTVEGTSNPNLYWYRQAAGRGLQLLFYSVGIGQISSEVPQNLSASRPQDRQFILSSKKLLLSDSGFYLCASRAGAKDEQFFGPGTRLTVL.

This clonotype was recorded a few times. V gene TRBV20-1 combines with J gene TRBJ2-7; unclear D gene. CDR1 and CDR2 from the germline V gene are DFQATT and SNEGSKA (reference sequence). CDR3 length equals 13 residues. Trimming left V 6 bases short and J 4 bases short, with 16 bases between. Here the CDR3 reads CSAPENSRYEQYF. DNA of the CDR3: TGCAGTGCCCCAGAGAATTCCCGATACGAGCAGTACTTC.

The chain carries TRBV4-3 and TRBJ2-4; D is ambiguous. The germline V gene encodes CDR1 LGHNA and CDR2 YSLEER. Trimming took 0 bases from V and 12 from J, leaving 18 bases between them. This CDR3 spans 15 amino acids. The chain's CDR3 is CASSQDFGRVRNQYF. Written as DNA, the CDR3 is TGCGCCAGCAGCCAAGATTTCGGACGGGTTCGCAATCAGTACTTC.

This clonotype was detected a few times. V usage is TRBV20-1 and J usage is TRBJ2-5; 8 bases fit TRBD1. This CDR3 has 14 amino acids. V shed 1 base, J shed 5 bases, and the junction held 6 bases outside the gene matches. Germline lookup yields CDR1 DFQATT and CDR2 SNEGSKA (reference sequence). CDR3: CSARVNRGAETQYF. For the CDR3, the DNA is TGCAGTGCTAGAGTTAACAGGGGGGCGGAGACCCAGTACTTC.

This clonotype was observed a handful of times. The chain has TRBV29-1 and TRBJ1-2; D uncertain. The CDR3 is made up of 13 amino acids. The ends were cut back, 7 bases at V and 1 base at J, with 13 bases in the middle. Germline assignment: CDR1 SQVTM and CDR2 ANQGSEA. As DNA, the CDR3 is TGCAGCGCGTTCGCGGGGATTAACTATGGCTACACCTTC. As protein: CSAFAGINYGYTF.

The chain combines TRBV7-8 with TRBJ2-7; D is ambiguous. Trimming took 2 bases from V and 0 from J, leaving 17 bases between them. The CDR3 covers 17 residues. Per germline, CDR1 SGHVS and CDR2 FQNEAQ. As DNA, the CDR3 is TGTGCCAGCAGCTTAAAAGGGTCCGACATTAACTCCTACGAGCAGTACTTC. Its protein product is CASSLKGSDINSYEQYF.

This chain connects TRBV10-3 to TRBJ2-3; 9 nucleotides align to TRBD2. This CDR3 has 14 residues. V was pared by 11 bases and J by 6 bases, with 12 bases of the junction left unmatched. Germline V CDR1 and CDR2: ENHRY, SYGVKD. The CDR3 protein is CAVNSGSSVDTQYF. CDR3 sequence (DNA): TGTGCCGTGAATAGCGGGAGCTCAGTGGATACGCAGTATTTT.

The chain has TRBV11-3 and TRBJ2-3; 11 bases agree with TRBD1. V dropped 11 bases and J dropped 5; count of bases not matched to a gene: 12. The CDR3 spans 15 residues. The germline V gene encodes CDR1 SGHNT and CDR2 YENEEA. The chain's CDR3 is CAGRDRDRGRDTQYF. The CDR3 bases are TGTGCCGGACGAGACCGGGACAGGGGGAGAGATACGCAGTATTTT.

In its sample, this clonotype was seen many times. The J gene is TRBJ2-6, the V gene TRBV28; TRBD1 is a possible D gene (5 bases). Trimming left V 3 bases short and J 0 bases short, with 12 bases between. CDR1 MDHEN and CDR2 SYDVKM come from the germline V gene. The CDR3 length is 17 residues. The CDR3 DNA reads TGTGCCAGCAGTTTCCCCCCCGACAGCTCTGGGGCCAACGTCCTGACTTTC. Protein product: CASSFPPDSSGANVLTF.

The CDR3 here is CASSERGNSPLHF. Here the CDR3 DNA reads TGTGCCAGCAGTGAAAGGGGGAATTCACCCCTCCACTTT. This chain connects TRBV6-1 to TRBJ1-6; maybe TRBD1 (6 bases). Trimming removed 2 bases from V and 7 bases from J, with 6 bases in between. CDR3 size: 13 residues. CDR1 and CDR2 (germline): MNHNS, SASEGT.

This clonotype was observed a few times. The chain is built from TRBV20-1 and TRBJ2-6, with 7 bases that match TRBD1. The germline V gene encodes CDR1 DFQATT and CDR2 SNEGSKA (reference sequence). The CDR3 spans 16 residues. Germline trimming cut 5 bases from V and 0 bases from J; bases unmatched to any gene: 7. For the CDR3, the DNA is TGCAGTGCTCAGGGGGTCCTTAGCTCTGGGGCCAACGTCCTGACTTTC. Translation: CSAQGVLSSGANVLTF.

The CDR3 coding sequence is TGTGCCATCAGTGAGGTCGGCGCGGGGATCGGGGAGCTGTTTTTT. It translates to CAISEVGAGIGELFF. The rearrangement links TRBV10-3 to TRBJ2-2; D might be TRBD2 (6 bases). This CDR3 spans 15 amino acids. Germline CDR1 ENHRY, CDR2 SYGVKD. Trimming cost V 2 bases and J 7 bases, with 14 bases left between them.

The V gene is TRBV4-2, the J gene TRBJ1-4; D might be TRBD1 (5 bases). The length of the CDR3 is 13 residues. The V gene's germline CDR1 is LGHNA and CDR2 YNFKEQ. V dropped 6 bases and J dropped 7 bases, with 12 bases sitting between them. CDR3 amino acids: CASRRGVGEKLFF. The CDR3 DNA reads as TGTGCCAGCAGGCGAGGGGTCGGTGAAAAACTGTTTTTT.

The chain has TRBV12-3 or TRBV12-4 and TRBJ2-1; D call uncertain. Between the trimmed V and J ends, which lost 7 bases and 8 bases, there was a span of 12 bases. This CDR3 is built from 12 residues. The CDR3 bases are TGTGCCAGCACCAAAGGTTCACATGAGCAGTTCTTC. Translated: CASTKGSHEQFF.

The genes are TRBV10-3 and TRBJ2-7, with D perhaps TRBD1 or TRBD2 (6 bases each). The CDR3 covers 12 residues. Germline assignment: CDR1 ENHRY and CDR2 SYGVKD. V lost 8 bases and J 6 bases, leaving 14 bases between the germline ends. CDR3 in DNA: TGTGCCATCGCAGGGGACTCGACCGAGCAGTACTTC. As protein: CAIAGDSTEQYF.

Only a few counts were recorded for this clonotype. A much larger clone differs from this one at a single base, so this may be a read error. The V call is TRBV12-3 or TRBV12-4, the J call TRBJ2-7; D assignment may be TRBD1 or TRBD2 (5 bases each). The CDR3 is 16 amino acids. Trimming stripped 4 bases from V and 7 bases from J, with 23 bases between. CDR3 sequence (DNA): TGTGCCAGCAGTTCACAGGTGAACGGGGCTGGGGATGAGCAGTACTTC. Translated, it gives CASSSQVNGAGDEQYF.